This T cell receptor (beta chain) was recovered during a study of cytomegalovirus exposure and HLA in healthy donors. Primers for the PCR totalled 60 Vbeta and 13 Jbeta. TCRdb's table, derived via immunoSEQ multiplex PCR, lists solely in-frame clones and lacks some. The table records 74,000 or so clones, 60% to 85% of them present only once. This CDR3 is 15 amino acids long. Germline V gene data show CDR1 as MDHEN and CDR2 as SYDVKM. Trimming left V 5 bases short and J 6 bases short, with 18 bases between. This chain connects TRBV28 to TRBJ2-3; D uncertain. The sample comprised PBMCs. This clonotype was obtained from a male donor in good health and CMV-seropositive. The CDR3 here is CASSPLSLTLDTQYF. CDR3 coding DNA: TGTGCCAGCAGTCCCCTATCCCTTACTTTGGATACGCAGTATTTT.